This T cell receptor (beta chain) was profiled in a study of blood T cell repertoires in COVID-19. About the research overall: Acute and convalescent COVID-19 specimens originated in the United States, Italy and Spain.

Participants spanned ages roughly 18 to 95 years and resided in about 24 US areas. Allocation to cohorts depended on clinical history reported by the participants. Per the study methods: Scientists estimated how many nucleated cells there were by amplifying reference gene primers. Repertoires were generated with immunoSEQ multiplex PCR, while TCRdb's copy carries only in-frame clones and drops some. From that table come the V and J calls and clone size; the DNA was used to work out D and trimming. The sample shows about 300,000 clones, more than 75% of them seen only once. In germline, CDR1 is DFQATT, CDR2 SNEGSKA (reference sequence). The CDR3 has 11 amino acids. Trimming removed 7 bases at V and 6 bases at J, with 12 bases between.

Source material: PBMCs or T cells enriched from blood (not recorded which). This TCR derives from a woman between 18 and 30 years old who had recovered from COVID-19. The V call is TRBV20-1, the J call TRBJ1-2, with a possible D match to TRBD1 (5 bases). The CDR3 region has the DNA TGCAGTGATTTGGGGCCCAATGGCTACACCTTC. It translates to CSDLGPNGYTF.